This T cell receptor (beta chain) was recovered during a study of graft-versus-host responses after intestinal transplantation listed by TCRdb under 2021. Describing the broader study: Multivisceral, liver-intestinal, or isolated intestinal transplants were received by the recipients. Alloreactive clones were identified by sequencing pre-transplant mixed lymphocyte reaction products and comparing them with unstimulated pre-transplant donor and recipient T cells. All recipients received anti-thymocyte globulin induction followed by maintenance tacrolimus and steroids for around 3 years. Graft-versus-host and host-versus-graft alloreactive T cell clones were tracked in the graft, circulation and bone marrow after intestinal transplantation using bulk TCR-beta CDR3 sequencing. A peak of at least 4% donor T cells among recipient peripheral blood mononuclear cells was the definition used for donor T cell macrochimerism. Of the 20 to 25 intestinal transplant recipients enrolled in the cohort, one of whom was a retransplant, a few patients without pretransplant specimens were excluded. Rather than going through the commercial service, samples from three later patients were sequenced in-house on an Illumina MiSeq and processed with MiXCR.

Worth noting for this clone: Its antigen remains undetermined. Base qualities are not at hand, and no much larger clone is one base apart.

The library was produced with the immunoSEQ multiplex PCR assay. For most patients, genomic DNA was subjected to high-throughput TCR-beta CDR3 sequencing by Adaptive Biotechnologies. Under the source paper's analysis protocol: TCR sequencing data were retrieved from Adaptive's ImmunoSEQ software for around 18 patients, whereas three other patients were processed with MiXCR and VDJtools. CDR3 nucleotide sequences shared between donor and recipient were removed because the origin of such sequences could not be assigned. At least 2-fold expansion over unstimulated cells and a minimum CFSE-low frequency of 0.002% (template counts) or 0.001% (read counts) were required for clones to be classified as alloreactive. Clones were considered mappable if detected in sequenced pre-transplant spleen, lymph node, or MLR CFSE-low populations of the donor or recipient. Cumulative frequency of alloreactive clones was calculated as a percentage of all sequences weighted by copy number. Held by TCRdb, this immuneACCESS table contains in-frame sequences only and omits some clones. Under half of the omission traces to an unresolved V gene where checked; the cause of the rest is unknown. V and J calls and clone size are copied from that table; D and trimming were computed from the DNA. In all, the sample holds tens of thousands of clones, and around four fifths of those were seen once. 1% to 1.3% of the sample is in the top ten clones.

In the first month after transplant, blood samples were collected up to 4 times, and after that at least monthly when available. Results and caveats for the whole study, not just this receptor: The conclusions were limited by the relatively low number and heterogeneity of the intestinal transplant patients. In the allografts of patients with donor T cell macrochimerism, GvH to HvG T cell clonal ratios were high. Peak levels of circulating GvH clones were associated with declines in HvG clones early after transplant. GvH clones were detected in recipient bone marrow, and some of these GvH clones were observed earlier in ileal mucosa or blood, consistent with an intestinal mucosal origin.

This receptor was taken from a human patient who received an intestinal transplant, so some T cells may come from the graft donor. This sample comprised PBMCs, obtained 28 days after intestinal transplant.

The bases are TGTGCCAGCAGTGATGAGGACGAGCGGACAGATACGCAGTATTTT. It translates to CASSDEDERTDTQYF. Recombination connected TRBV2 to TRBJ2-3; the D gene is possibly TRBD2, with 5 bases matching. V is reduced by 3 bases and J by 3 bases, leaving a spacing of 13 bases between them. The CDR3 measures 15 amino acids from cysteine to phenylalanine. Only the CDR3 part of the read is kept: 45 bases, read in frame from the first base. Via the germline V gene, CDR1 is SNHLY and CDR2 FYNNEI.